These 2 T cell receptor beta chains share one sample of origin, sequenced in a study of blood T cell repertoires in COVID-19. Using immunoSEQ multiplex PCR, the repertoire was profiled, and TCRdb retains in-frame clones only, with some absent. Of about 32,000 clones listed, roughly 92% are singletons. The specimen sequenced was peripheral blood. These receptor sequences come from a man in his sixties with acute or convalescent COVID-19.

The rearrangement links TRBV28 to TRBJ1-3; 8 bases align to TRBD1. The CDR3 totals 17 residues. Trimming took 6 bases from V and 0 from J; bases not matched to a gene: 10. Germline assignment: CDR1 MDHEN and CDR2 SYDVKM. Here the CDR3 DNA reads TGTGCCAGCAGAACCTCAGGGGGCGGTTCCTCTGGAAACACCATATATTTT. It is translated as CASRTSGGGSSGNTIYF.

This clone was observed once. The genes are TRBV4-2 and TRBJ2-3; 9 bases line up with TRBD2. Trimming at V came to 0 bases and at J to 0 bases, leaving 16 bases not matched to a gene. CDR1 is LGHNA and CDR2 is YNFKEQ in the germline V gene. The CDR3 has 21 residues. The CDR3 DNA reads as TGTGCCAGCAGCCAAGAAAGAAGACTAGCGGTTATTGAACTGAGCACAGATACGCAGTATTTT. This translates into CASSQERRLAVIELSTDTQYF.